The 15 T cell receptor beta chains below come from one sample, sequenced in a study of early T cells in non-severe SARS-CoV-2 infection. In TCRdb, the 5' RACE reads were re-called with MiXCR into one record per CDR3 protein. This table has 80,000 to 95,000 distinct CDR3 sequences, about 15% appearing once. Material: whole blood. These receptor sequences come from an adult who was a healthcare worker with PCR-confirmed SARS-CoV-2 infection or an uninfected control (not recorded which).

This clonotype was recorded a few times. The rearrangement uses TRBV20-1 and TRBJ1-2; D perhaps matches TRBD1 (6 bases). This CDR3 region has 16 residues. V was shortened by 6 bases and J by 2 bases, with 22 bases between the two germline ends. Germline loops: CDR1 DFQATT, CDR2 SNEGSKA (reference sequence). In DNA, the CDR3 is TGCAGTGCCCTCACCCCCCCGTACCAGGGGAACTATGGCTACACCTTC. This gives the protein CSALTPPYQGNYGYTF.

The chain employs TRBV20-1 and TRBJ1-1; the D is unclear. V was pared by 2 bases and J by 0 bases, with 4 bases between. The CDR3 contains 12 residues. Germline assignment: CDR1 DFQATT and CDR2 SNEGSKA (reference sequence). The CDR3 DNA is TGCAGTGCTAGACAAATGAACACTGAAGCTTTCTTT. Amino acids: CSARQMNTEAFF.

This clonotype came up many times. The V gene is TRBV5-1, the J gene TRBJ2-5; D remains ambiguous. Per the germline V gene, CDR1 is SGHRS and CDR2 is YFSETQ. Trimming stripped 7 bases from V and 2 bases from J, with 9 bases between. This CDR3 has 12 residues. The CDR3 is CASHANQETQYF. The CDR3 DNA is TGCGCCAGCCATGCGAATCAAGAGACCCAGTACTTC.

The chain uses TRBV12-3 or TRBV12-4 and TRBJ2-1, with 15 bases matching TRBD2. J lost 5 bases, V lost 6 bases, and 5 bases had no gene match. The CDR3 covers 16 residues. CDR3 DNA sequence: TGTGCCAGCAGCCTGGGACTAGCGGGGGGTGACAATGAGCAGTTCTTC. It translates to CASSLGLAGGDNEQFF.

This clonotype showed up many times. V is TRBV6-4 and J is TRBJ2-2; no clear D gene. Per the germline V gene, CDR1 is MRHNA and CDR2 is SNTAGT. The CDR3 spans 13 residues. V was cut by 6 bases and J by 6 bases, with 11 bases left in between. The CDR3 bases are TGTGCCAGCAGAGCATCTGCGTCCGGGGAGCTGTTTTTT. It is translated as CASRASASGELFF.

This clonotype was recorded at least ten times. The chain joins TRBV12-3 or TRBV12-4 to TRBJ2-1; 8 bases align to TRBD2. Trimming removed 5 bases from V and 8 bases from J; junction bases left unmatched: 8. The CDR3 is 14 residues long. The CDR3 sequence: CASSTGGPYDEQFF. The CDR3 DNA reads as TGTGCCAGCAGTACGGGGGGGCCCTATGATGAGCAGTTCTTC.

The chain links TRBV10-3 to TRBJ2-5; D may be TRBD2 (6 bases). In germline, CDR1 is ENHRY, CDR2 SYGVKD. Trimming left V 1 base short and J 7 bases short, with 16 bases between. The CDR3 runs 15 residues. CDR3 bases: TGTGCCATCAGTGAGTTAGCGGTGAACTCGGGGACCCAGTACTTC. Translating gives CAISELAVNSGTQYF.

This clonotype was seen many times. V usage is TRBV11-2 and J usage is TRBJ2-1; no firm D call. In germline, CDR1 is SGHAT, CDR2 FQNNGV. The CDR3 is 13 residues long. V lost 8 bases and J 2 bases, leaving 10 bases between the germline ends. CDR3 protein: CASGSSTYNEQFF. CDR3 in DNA: TGTGCCAGCGGTTCGTCAACCTACAATGAGCAGTTCTTC.

This clonotype was seen a few times. The V gene is TRBV3-1, the J gene TRBJ2-1; 9 positions match TRBD2. The CDR3 has 14 residues. Germline assignment: CDR1 LGHDT and CDR2 YNNKEL (reference sequence). V was clipped by 2 bases and J by 12 bases; unmatched bases: 8. The CDR3 DNA reads TGTGCCAGCAGCCAAACGCGACTAGCGGAACGGCAGTTCTTC. This encodes CASSQTRLAERQFF.

In its sample, this clonotype was seen a few times. The chain is built from TRBV6-4 and TRBJ2-3, with D uncertain. V lost 5 bases, J lost 6 bases, and 12 bases lay in between. Germline lookup yields CDR1 MRHNA and CDR2 SNTAGT. The CDR3 is 13 residues long. The CDR3 here is CASSLDRLDTQYF. CDR3 DNA sequence: TGTGCCAGCAGTCTAGACCGCTTGGATACGCAGTATTTT.

This clonotype was seen repeatedly, ten times or more. This chain connects TRBV7-2 to TRBJ1-3; D gene unclear. The length of the CDR3 is 12 residues. Between the trimmed V and J ends, which lost 2 bases and 4 bases, there was a span of 3 bases. The germline V gene has CDR1 SGHTA and CDR2 FQGNSA. CDR3 protein: CASSLQGNTIYF. DNA for the CDR3: TGTGCCAGCAGCTTACAGGGAAACACCATATATTTT.

This clonotype has a handful of counts. This chain joins TRBV24-1 and TRBJ1-2, with D possibly being TRBD1 (5 bases). Germline lookup yields CDR1 KGHDR and CDR2 SFDVKD. This CDR3 spans 15 amino acids. V dropped 0 bases and J dropped 6 bases, with 13 bases sitting between them. The CDR3 region is CATSDLGQRFDGYTF. The CDR3 nucleotides are TGTGCCACCAGTGATTTGGGACAAAGGTTCGATGGCTACACCTTC.

This clonotype was detected ten times or more. V is TRBV20-1 and J is TRBJ2-3, with D possibly TRBD1 on 5 matching bases. CDR1 and CDR2 (germline): DFQATT, SNEGSKA (reference sequence). V dropped 0 bases and J dropped 3 bases, with 13 bases sitting between them. This CDR3 has 15 amino acids. CDR3 region: CSARDRRGRTDTQYF. The CDR3 DNA reads as TGCAGTGCTAGAGATCGAAGGGGCAGGACAGATACGCAGTATTTT.

This clonotype occurred many times. The rearrangement links TRBV7-9 to TRBJ1-4; TRBD1 might be the D (6 bases). This CDR3 comprises 15 residues. Germline CDR1 and CDR2: SEHNR and FQNEAQ (reference sequence). V lost 4 bases to trimming and J lost 8 bases, with 17 bases between them. The CDR3, as DNA: TGTGCCAGCAGCTCATCGGGACAAATCGGGGAAAAACTGTTTTTT. Protein sequence: CASSSSGQIGEKLFF.

The sample holds many counts of this clonotype. The chain combines TRBV6-1 with TRBJ1-2; no clear D. The CDR3 totals 16 residues. The V gene lost 3 bases and the J gene lost 4 bases, with 18 bases spanning the gap. Per germline, CDR1 MNHNS and CDR2 SASEGT. In DNA, the CDR3 is TGTGCCAGCAGTGATAAACCCGGCAGGATCTCCTATGGCTACACCTTC. Amino acid sequence: CASSDKPGRISYGYTF.